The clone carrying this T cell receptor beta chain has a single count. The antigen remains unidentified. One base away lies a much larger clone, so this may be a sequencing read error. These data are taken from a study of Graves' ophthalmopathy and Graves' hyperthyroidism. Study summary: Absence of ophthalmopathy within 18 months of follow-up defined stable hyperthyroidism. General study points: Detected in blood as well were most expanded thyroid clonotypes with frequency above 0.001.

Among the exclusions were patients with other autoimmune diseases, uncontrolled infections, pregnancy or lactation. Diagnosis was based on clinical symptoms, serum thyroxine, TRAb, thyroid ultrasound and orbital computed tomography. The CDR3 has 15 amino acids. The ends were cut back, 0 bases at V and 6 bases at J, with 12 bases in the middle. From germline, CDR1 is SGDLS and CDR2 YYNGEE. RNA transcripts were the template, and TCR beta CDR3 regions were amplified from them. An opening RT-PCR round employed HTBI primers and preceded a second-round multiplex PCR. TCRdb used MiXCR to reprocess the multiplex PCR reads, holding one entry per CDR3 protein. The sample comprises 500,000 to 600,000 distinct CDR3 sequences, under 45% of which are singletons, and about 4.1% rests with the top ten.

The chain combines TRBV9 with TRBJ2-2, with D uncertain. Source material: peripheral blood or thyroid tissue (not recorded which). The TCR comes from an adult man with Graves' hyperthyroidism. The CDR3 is CASSVEGLGSGELFF. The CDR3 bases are TGTGCCAGCAGCGTAGAGGGCCTGGGCTCCGGGGAGCTGTTTTTT. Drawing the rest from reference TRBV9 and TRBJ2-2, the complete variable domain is DSGVTQTPKHLITATGQRVTLRCSPRSGDLSVYWYQQSLDQGLQFLIQYYNGEERAKGNILERFSAQQFPDLHSELNLSSLELGDSALYFCASSVEGLGSGELFFGEGSRLTVL.